This T cell receptor (beta chain) was profiled in a study of cytomegalovirus exposure and HLA in healthy donors. Study at large: Some 77 million unique TCRs from HLA-typed donors were held in an early release of data.

This clone was counted between two and nine times. The antigen is not known. PCR primers comprised 60 Vbeta and 13 Jbeta primers. Data came from immunoSEQ multiplex PCR; TCRdb stores just in-frame clones and leaves some out. The table includes about 70,000 clones, over 50% detected once. Study results and caveats: In a later analysis, TCR association rates varied by HLA locus: DRB1 most, HLA-C fewest. A later analysis associated around 17,000 TCR beta sequences with HLA alleles at a 0.05 false discovery rate.

Specimen: PBMCs. The TCR was taken from a man aged 30 to 39 in good health and CMV-seronegative.

CDR3 DNA: TGTGCCAGCAGTGATGAGCAATTAACGGGAGAGACCCAGTACTTC. It is translated as CASSDEQLTGETQYF. The gene calls are TRBV2 and TRBJ2-5, with D hard to call. V was shortened by 3 bases and J by 4 bases, with 15 bases between the two germline ends. This CDR3 has 15 amino acids. From germline, CDR1 is SNHLY and CDR2 FYNNEI.